This TCR beta chain was observed in a study of blood T cell repertoires in COVID-19. The overall study: Acute-phase and convalescent COVID-19 samples originated in the United States, Italy and Spain.

Repertoires were generated with immunoSEQ multiplex PCR, while TCRdb's copy carries only in-frame clones and drops some. The sample shows 370,000 or so clones, about four fifths of them seen only once. The sequence was collected from a human donor with acute or convalescent COVID-19. The donor label of this sample is uncertain. Sequencing was done on a sample of peripheral blood.

This CDR3 reads CASSSLPQGLGTEAFF. The CDR3 bases are TGCGCCAGCAGCTCATTACCACAGGGGTTGGGCACTGAAGCTTTCTTT. V usage is TRBV5-1 and J usage is TRBJ1-1; 7 positions agree with TRBD1. Germline V gene sequence: CDR1 SGHRS, CDR2 YFSETQ. After removal of 3 bases from V and 4 bases from J, the junction contained 12 bases not matched to a gene. This CDR3 contains 16 residues. The full variable domain, its missing parts supplied by reference TRBV5-1 and TRBJ1-1, is KAGVTQTPRYLIKTRGQQVTLSCSPISGHRSVSWYQQTPGQGLQFLFEYFSETQRNKGNFPGRFSGRQFSNSRSEMNVSTLELGDSALYLCASSSLPQGLGTEAFFGQGTRLTVV.